This TCR beta chain emerged from a study of neurological immune-mediated disorders. Sorted libraries came from around 990,000 CD4+ or CD8+ T cells. This clonotype appeared many times. Every sequencing run produced over 170 million TCR-beta sequences, and the sequences from any one run covered 15-18 subjects. Via MiXCR, TCRdb re-called the 5' RACE reads, giving one row per CDR3 protein. The sample holds tens of thousands of distinct CDR3 sequences, 9.5% to 13% seen once. V lost 4 bases to trimming and J lost 2 bases, with 10 bases between them. Germline V CDR1 and CDR2: SGHRS, YFSETQ. This CDR3 is built from 13 residues.

The specimen was CD4+ T cells from blood. This TCR came from a woman in her twenties or thirties with HTLV-1-associated myelopathy (HAM/TSP). The V and J genes are TRBV5-1 and TRBJ2-7; a possible D gene is TRBD1 (6 bases). CDR3 sequence (DNA): TGCGCCAGCAGCCCGGACAGACCCTACGAGCAGTACTTC. It is translated as CASSPDRPYEQYF.